A single sample is the source of the 3 T cell receptor beta chains below, sequenced in a study of blood T cell dynamics during melanoma immunotherapy. The protocol was immunoSEQ multiplex PCR, while the TCRdb copy is restricted to in-frame clones and leaves out a portion. The top ten clones hold 4% of a sample with 8,000 to 13,000 clones, 70% to 90% of them seen once. Time point given: week 3, after first cycle of checkpoint inhibitor. The specimen comprised blood, sampled from a patient treated with checkpoint blockade. The receptors were gathered from a human donor with melanoma.

The gene calls are TRBV28 and TRBJ1-5; D might be TRBD1 (6 bases). There are 19 residues in the CDR3. Trimming shortened V by 0 bases and J by 4 bases, and 22 bases separated the two germline ends. CDR1 MDHEN and CDR2 SYDVKM come from the germline V gene. The CDR3 spells CASSLWRVPPGHLNQPQHF. DNA of the CDR3: TGTGCCAGCAGTTTATGGAGGGTACCCCCGGGACATCTAAATCAGCCCCAGCATTTT.

The CDR3 coding sequence is TGTGCCACCAGCCACGGAAAGAACTATGGCTACACCTTC. It specifies CATSHGKNYGYTF. This chain joins TRBV15 and TRBJ1-2; no firm D call. Trimming removed 5 bases at V and 2 bases at J, with 9 bases between. Germline CDR1 is LNHNV and CDR2 is YYDKDF (reference sequence). CDR3 size: 13 residues. Full variable domain (remainder filled in from reference TRBV15 and TRBJ1-2): DAMVIQNPRYQVTQFGKPVTLSCSQTLNHNVMYWYQQKSSQAPKLLFHYYDKDFNNEADTPDNFQSRRPNTSFCFLDIRSPGLGDTAMYLCATSHGKNYGYTFGSGTRLTVV.

The J gene is TRBJ1-2, the V gene TRBV21-1. TRBV21-1 counts as a pseudogene. This CDR3 is 14 amino acids long. The chain's CDR3 is CASRKTAGWYGYTF. CDR3 sequence (DNA): TGTGCCAGCAGAAAAACCGCGGGTTGGTATGGCTACACCTTC.